The subject of this entry is one TCR beta chain. Antigen: not known. This sample was taken from a study of T cells expressing NK-cell markers. Study as a whole: Each TCR beta repertoire originated in sorted T cells that were CD3+CD56+NKG2C+, CD3+CD56+NKG2C- or CD3+CD56-NKG2C+. Most of the eight sequenced donors were HCMV-seropositive; one was seronegative.

The CDR3 spans 14 residues. Per the germline V gene, CDR1 is SEHNR and CDR2 is FQNEAQ (reference sequence). TCRdb re-called the 5' RACE reads and catalogs CDR3 proteins one per entry, DNA excluded. This sample's table has a few hundred thousand distinct CDR3 sequences. Findings of the study overall: Several donors' CD3+CD56-NKG2C+ cells were dominated by the same clonotypes. NKG2C+ dominant clonotypes from 5 to 7 donors made up about 1.0-7.5% of CD8+ T cells.

Material: blood T cells: a sorted CD56 or NKG2C T cell subset, CD4+ or CD8+ T cells, or bulk PBMC T cells (not recorded which). This sequence joins TRBV7-9 and TRBJ1-2; the TRBD1 assignment by TCRdb is unverifiable without DNA. This clonotype originated in a man aged 18-69 years in good health. CDR3 in amino acids: CASSSRVGYYGYTF.